These T cell receptor beta chains were read from a single sample in a study of T cell repertoires in cytomegalovirus infection. TCRdb independently ran MiXCR on the reads; one entry per CDR3 protein. This table holds about 830,000 distinct CDR3 sequences, roughly 33% found once. The antigens of these receptors remain unknown. This specimen consisted of cultured CD8+ T cells from PBMCs, obtained from culture after CMV antigen stimulation. These TCRs come from a human donor in good health (CMV status not recorded). Some clones in this sample may be carry-over from other donors' samples. CDR3s include the opening cysteine and the closing phenylalanine or tryptophan. D genes are given only for firm matches. Rows may omit the clone size; those that give it use once, few, many or a size class.

clone size: few
CDR3 length: 13
J gene: TRBJ1-2
V gene: TRBV12-3/TRBV12-4
D gene: .
CDR3 DNA: TGTGCCAGCAGTTGGATTGGCGCCTATGGCTACACCTTC
CDR3 protein: CASSWIGAYGYTF

clone size: few
CDR3 length: 15
J gene: TRBJ2-7
V gene: TRBV12-5
D gene: .
CDR3 DNA: TGTGCTAGTGGACAAGGACAGGAGGGGCTTTACGAGCAGTACTTC
CDR3 protein: CASGQGQEGLYEQYF

clone size: many
CDR3 length: 16
J gene: TRBJ2-1
V gene: TRBV7-8
D gene: TRBD2
CDR3 DNA: TGTGCCAGCAGCACCCGCCCTAGCGGGGTATACAATGAGCAGTTCTTC
CDR3 protein: CASSTRPSGVYNEQFF

clone size: .
CDR3 length: 15
J gene: TRBJ2-5
V gene: TRBV7-9
D gene: .
CDR3 DNA: TGTGCCAGCTATTTTGGGGCGTCAATGGGGGAGACCCAGTACTTC
CDR3 protein: CASYFGASMGETQYF

clone size: many
CDR3 length: 13
J gene: TRBJ1-1
V gene: TRBV12-3/TRBV12-4
D gene: TRBD1
CDR3 DNA: TGTGCCAGCAGTTCCCCCGGGACAGAAGAAGCTTTCTTT
CDR3 protein: CASSSPGTEEAFF

clone size: .
CDR3 length: 16
J gene: TRBJ2-1
V gene: TRBV6-1
D gene: TRBD1
CDR3 DNA: TGTGCCAGCAGTGCTTCCTGGACAGGCCCCTACAATGAGCAGTTCTTC
CDR3 protein: CASSASWTGPYNEQFF

clone size: .
CDR3 length: 15
J gene: TRBJ1-5
V gene: TRBV28
D gene: TRBD1
CDR3 DNA: TGTGCCAGCAGCTGGACAGGATCCAGCAATCAGCCCCAGCATTTT
CDR3 protein: CASSWTGSSNQPQHF

clone size: .
CDR3 length: 18
J gene: TRBJ2-2
V gene: TRBV9
D gene: TRBD1
CDR3 DNA: TGTGCCAGCAGCGTTTCAAAACAGGGGAAGTCTCGGGCCGGGGAGCTGTTTTTT
CDR3 protein: CASSVSKQGKSRAGELFF

clone size: .
CDR3 length: 15
J gene: TRBJ2-1
V gene: TRBV6-1
D gene: .
CDR3 DNA: TGTGCCAGCAGCGCTGAGCGGGTAGGGTACAATGAGCAGTTCTTC
CDR3 protein: CASSAERVGYNEQFF

clone size: .
CDR3 length: 14
J gene: TRBJ2-5
V gene: TRBV7-9
D gene: TRBD2
CDR3 DNA: TGTGCCAGCAGCTCGCCGGGACTACAAGAGACCCAGTACTTC
CDR3 protein: CASSSPGLQETQYF

clone size: few
CDR3 length: 12
J gene: TRBJ2-4
V gene: TRBV7-9
D gene: .
CDR3 DNA: TGTGCCAGCACAAACAGGGTAGACATTCAGTACTTC
CDR3 protein: CASTNRVDIQYF